Below, 30 T cell receptor beta chains from the same sample are listed, as sequenced in a study of T-cell reconstitution after alpha-beta-depleted transplantation in children. Preparing the TCRbeta library involved the use of unique molecular identifiers. Each CDR3 protein gets one entry after TCRdb re-called the PCR reads with MiXCR. The sample lists more than 200,000 distinct CDR3 sequences, 20% to 30% occurring once. Specimen: PBMCs, collected before TCRalphabeta/CD19-depleted stem cell transplant. The origin of the receptors is a girl aged 2 to 10 with Fanconi anemia, due to receive a stem cell transplant.

This rearrangement joins TRBV7-8 to TRBJ2-3; D may be TRBD1 or TRBD2 (5 bases each). The V end lost 6 bases, the J end lost 10 bases, and 14 bases lay between the germline ends. The CDR3 loop spans 12 amino acids. Germline lookup yields CDR1 SGHVS and CDR2 FQNEAQ. The CDR3 nucleotides read TGTGCCAGCAGACTAGGGGTAGAGTCGCAGTATTTT. This codes for CASRLGVESQYF.

There are many counts of this clonotype. J is TRBJ2-5 and V is TRBV15; D is uncertain. The CDR3 length is 11 residues. Per germline, CDR1 LNHNV and CDR2 YYDKDF (reference sequence). Trimming removed 0 bases at V and 4 bases at J, with 0 bases between. The CDR3 here is CATSREETQYF. The CDR3 DNA reads TGTGCCACCAGCAGAGAAGAGACCCAGTACTTC.

This clonotype has ten or more counts. This chain connects TRBV7-3 to TRBJ2-3, with a tentative D call TRBD1 (6 bases). V dropped 4 bases and J dropped 2 bases, with 13 bases sitting between them. CDR1 and CDR2 from the germline V gene are SGHTA and FQGTGA. The CDR3 contains 15 residues. The CDR3 is CASSSIGTNTDTQYF. In DNA form, the CDR3 reads TGTGCCAGCAGCTCGATCGGGACAAACACAGATACGCAGTATTTT. The full variable domain, its missing parts supplied by reference TRBV7-3 and TRBJ2-3, is GAGVSQTPSNKVTEKGKYVELRCDPISGHTALYWYRQSLGQGPEFLIYFQGTGAADDSGLPNDRFFAVRPEGSVSTLKIQRTERGDSAVYLCASSSIGTNTDTQYFGPGTRLTVL.

This clonotype occurred many times. The gene calls are TRBV12-3 or TRBV12-4 and TRBJ2-5; D may be TRBD2 (6 bases). This CDR3 is built from 15 residues. Trimming stripped 1 base from V and 2 bases from J, with 11 bases between. The CDR3: CASSLGFGGQETQYF. The CDR3, as DNA: TGTGCCAGCAGTTTAGGTTTCGGGGGACAAGAGACCCAGTACTTC.

In its sample, this clonotype was seen many times. The V and J genes are TRBV7-6 and TRBJ1-5, with D perhaps TRBD1 (5 bases). This CDR3 has 17 amino acids. Germline-derived CDR1 and CDR2 are SGHVS and FNYEAQ. Between the trimmed V and J ends, which lost 2 bases and 7 bases, there was a span of 21 bases. This chain's CDR3 is CASSLRLWGRSDQPQHF. CDR3 DNA sequence: TGTGCCAGCAGCTTAAGGCTTTGGGGACGTTCTGACCAGCCCCAGCATTTT.

The J gene is TRBJ1-6, the V gene TRBV6-1; perhaps TRBD1 as D (5 bases). Trimming shortened V by 5 bases and J by 9 bases, and 14 bases separated the two germline ends. Germline values: CDR1 MNHNS, CDR2 SASEGT. The CDR3 sequence is 14 residues long. The CDR3 here is CASSRGFRGSPLHF. DNA of the CDR3: TGTGCCAGCAGTCGTGGCTTTAGGGGTTCACCCCTCCACTTT.

The chain combines TRBV7-6 with TRBJ2-1; 11 bases match TRBD1. The CDR3 extends over 15 amino acids. V gave up 5 bases and J gave up 7 bases; unmatched junction bases: 7. The germline V gene encodes CDR1 SGHVS and CDR2 FNYEAQ. CDR3 nucleotides: TGTGCCAGCAGCCCTCACTGGGACAGGGGGAATGAGCAGTTCTTC. This sequence encodes CASSPHWDRGNEQFF.

The CDR3 DNA sequence: TGCAGTGCCGGAACATATAGCTCCTACAATGAGCAGTTCTTC. Protein: CSAGTYSSYNEQFF. This chain connects TRBV20-1 to TRBJ2-1; D gene uncertain. Trimming shortened V by 6 bases and J by 0 bases, and 12 bases separated the two germline ends. This CDR3 is built from 14 residues. Germline values: CDR1 DFQATT, CDR2 SNEGSKA (reference sequence).

Many counts were recorded for this clonotype. The V and J genes are TRBV28 and TRBJ2-3, with 8 bases that match TRBD2. CDR1 and CDR2 (germline): MDHEN, SYDVKM. The V segment lost 8 bases and the J segment 6 bases; nucleotides outside the gene matches: 16. The CDR3 contains 16 residues. CDR3 DNA: TGTGCCAGCGTCCCAATAGGCGGGAGGTTAGTTGATACGCAGTATTTT. It is translated as CASVPIGGRLVDTQYF.

V is TRBV12-3 or TRBV12-4 and J is TRBJ2-3; TRBD1 agrees at 7 bases. V lost 6 bases and J lost 2; bases outside the gene matches: 8. The CDR3 has 15 residues. The CDR3 region is CASRPTGTSTDTQYF. The CDR3 DNA reads TGTGCCAGCAGGCCGACAGGGACCTCCACAGATACGCAGTATTTT.

This clonotype was counted ten times or more. The J gene is TRBJ1-2, the V gene TRBV11-2; TRBD1 matches at 7 bases. The germline V gene has CDR1 SGHAT and CDR2 FQNNGV. With 6 bases clipped from V and 3 bases from J, the junction kept 4 bases outside the gene matches. CDR3 length: 13 residues. Here the CDR3 reads CASSPDRDYGYTF. CDR3 bases: TGTGCCAGCAGTCCCGACAGGGACTATGGCTACACCTTC.

This clonotype was seen at least ten times. V is TRBV5-1 and J is TRBJ2-5; D gene uncertain. The germline V gene encodes CDR1 SGHRS and CDR2 YFSETQ. The CDR3 spans 13 residues. Trimming took 1 base from V and 4 from J, leaving 8 bases between them. CDR3 DNA sequence: TGCGCCAGCAGCTTGACCCCAGTAGAGACCCAGTACTTC. This encodes CASSLTPVETQYF. Full variable domain (rest looked up from reference TRBV5-1 and TRBJ2-5): KAGVTQTPRYLIKTRGQQVTLSCSPISGHRSVSWYQQTPGQGLQFLFEYFSETQRNKGNFPGRFSGRQFSNSRSEMNVSTLELGDSALYLCASSLTPVETQYFGPGTRLLVL.

On this clonotype: The junction differs from germline at one of its ends, possibly a read error. The chain has TRBV20-1 and TRBJ2-1, with 8 nucleotides matching TRBD2. The V gene's germline CDR1 is DFQATT and CDR2 SNEGSKA (reference sequence). This CDR3 is built from 17 residues. In nucleotides, the CDR3 is TGCTGTGCTAGAGGGGGATCCGGGACTAGGTTTTACAATGAGCAGTTCTTC. Its protein product is CCARGGSGTRFYNEQFF.

There are many counts of this clonotype. The J gene is TRBJ2-3, the V gene TRBV6-5, with 8 bases fitting TRBD2. This CDR3 has 16 amino acids. V lost 6 bases and J lost 0; bases outside the gene matches: 8. The germline gives CDR1 MNHEY, CDR2 SVGAGI. CDR3 sequence (DNA): TGTGCCAGCAGGGGAACTTTAGCGGGAAGCACAGATACGCAGTATTTT. It specifies CASRGTLAGSTDTQYF.

The table lists this clonotype with a few counts. The chain carries TRBV7-2 and TRBJ1-1, with D perhaps matching TRBD1 (5 bases). Germline lookup yields CDR1 SGHTA and CDR2 FQGNSA. This CDR3 contains 14 residues. Trimming cost V 1 base and J 5 bases, with 11 bases left between them. The CDR3 protein is CASSLDFGGTEAFF. CDR3 DNA: TGTGCCAGCAGCTTAGATTTCGGGGGAACTGAAGCTTTCTTT.

The chain combines TRBV6-5 with TRBJ1-2; D perhaps matches TRBD1 (5 bases). This CDR3 is built from 16 residues. CDR1 MNHEY and CDR2 SVGAGI come from the germline V gene. With 0 bases removed from V and 6 bases from J, the gap between germline ends came to 17 bases. The CDR3 sequence is CASSYSGGSGGNGYTF. The DNA of the CDR3 is TGTGCCAGCAGTTACTCGGGGGGATCCGGAGGAAATGGCTACACCTTC.

This clonotype was detected only a few times. V usage is TRBV7-9 and J usage is TRBJ1-2; TRBD1 agrees at 7 bases. CDR3 length equals 12 residues. The V gene end was trimmed by 10 bases and the J gene end by 4 bases; junction bases not matched to a gene: 6. In germline, CDR1 is SEHNR, CDR2 FQNEAQ (reference sequence). CDR3 amino acids: CATTGTVYGYTF. The CDR3 DNA reads as TGTGCCACCACCGGGACAGTCTATGGCTACACCTTC.

As DNA, the CDR3 is TGCAGTGCGACTCCTTGGCGGCTGGTGAACACTGAAGCTTTCTTT. Its protein product is CSATPWRLVNTEAFF. This chain uses TRBV20-1 with TRBJ1-1; D gene uncertain. CDR1 is DFQATT, CDR2 SNEGSKA, per germline (reference sequence). The CDR3 loop spans 15 amino acids. V was trimmed by 6 bases and J by 0 bases, leaving 17 bases between them.

The rearrangement uses TRBV12-3 or TRBV12-4 and TRBJ1-1; D unclear. This CDR3 is 14 amino acids long. The V gene lost 3 bases and the J gene lost 3 bases, with 11 bases spanning the gap. CDR3: CASSFSQWYTEAFF. CDR3 DNA: TGTGCCAGCAGTTTCTCTCAGTGGTACACTGAAGCTTTCTTT.

There are a few counts of this clonotype. The chain carries TRBV10-3 and TRBJ2-6, with D perhaps TRBD1 (6 bases). Germline-derived CDR1 and CDR2 are ENHRY and SYGVKD. The CDR3 consists of 16 residues. V dropped 6 bases and J dropped 1 base, with 13 bases sitting between them. CDR3 sequence: CAIRGNQGSGANVLTF. Written as DNA, the CDR3 is TGTGCCATCAGGGGAAACCAGGGGTCTGGGGCCAACGTCCTGACTTTC.

The chain couples TRBV11-1 to TRBJ2-7, with D uncertain. The CDR3 length is 18 residues. Germline-derived CDR1 and CDR2 are SGHAT and FQDESV (reference sequence). V lost 6 bases and J lost 0, with 24 bases in between. In DNA form, the CDR3 reads TGTGCCAGCAGTCCTATAACCCAATCGGGTCTCGCCTCCTACGAGCAGTACTTC. This gives the protein CASSPITQSGLASYEQYF.

This clonotype was seen only a few times. J is TRBJ2-1 and V is TRBV7-3; D gene ambiguous. The CDR3 is 13 residues long. Germline V gene sequence: CDR1 SGHTA, CDR2 FQGTGA. The V and J ends lost 4 bases and 9 bases respectively, with 13 bases between them. The DNA for the CDR3 is TGTGCCAGCAGCTCCCCTAACTCAGGTGAGCAGTTCTTC. The encoded protein is CASSSPNSGEQFF. The full variable domain, in which reference TRBV7-3 and TRBJ2-1 provide the parts outside the CDR3, is GAGVSQTPSNKVTEKGKYVELRCDPISGHTALYWYRQSLGQGPEFLIYFQGTGAADDSGLPNDRFFAVRPEGSVSTLKIQRTERGDSAVYLCASSSPNSGEQFFGPGTRLTVL.

The rearrangement uses TRBV29-1 and TRBJ1-1, with D uncertain. Trimming shortened V by 4 bases and J by 1 base, and 13 bases separated the two germline ends. The CDR3 totals 14 residues. Looked up from germline, CDR1 is SQVTM and CDR2 is ANQGSEA. CDR3 in DNA: TGCAGCGTTGTTCCCAGGCTTGCGAACACTGAAGCTTTCTTT. It is translated as CSVVPRLANTEAFF.

The table lists this clonotype with many counts. V usage is TRBV7-2 and J usage is TRBJ2-5; maybe TRBD2 (7 bases). V lost 2 bases and J lost 5, with 15 bases in between. The length of the CDR3 is 15 residues. Per germline, CDR1 SGHTA and CDR2 FQGNSA. CDR3: CASSLWQGRGETQYF. CDR3 in DNA: TGTGCCAGCAGCTTATGGCAGGGGAGGGGGGAGACCCAGTACTTC.

This clonotype was detected ten times or more. The CDR3 DNA reads TGCAGTGCCACCGACAAGGAGGATCTCTACGAGCAGTACTTC. Translated: CSATDKEDLYEQYF. J is TRBJ2-7 and V is TRBV20-1, with D possibly matching TRBD2 (5 bases). With 6 bases removed from V and 3 bases from J, the gap between germline ends came to 18 bases. This CDR3 comprises 14 residues. Germline V gives CDR1 DFQATT, CDR2 SNEGSKA (reference sequence).

This clonotype has more than one count but fewer than ten. The V call is TRBV12-3 or TRBV12-4, the J call TRBJ2-2; 9 bases align to TRBD2. The CDR3 is 16 amino acids. V lost 5 bases, J lost 2 bases, and 6 bases stayed unmatched. CDR3 bases: TGTGCCAGCAGTCCATTTAGCGGGAGTAACACCGGGGAGCTGTTTTTT. Protein sequence: CASSPFSGSNTGELFF.

This clonotype was seen at least ten times. This chain links TRBV29-1 with TRBJ1-1, with 9 bases fitting TRBD1. The CDR3 runs 17 residues. V shed 4 bases and J 0 bases; nucleotides not matched to a gene: 12. Germline V gene sequence: CDR1 SQVTM, CDR2 ANQGSEA. CDR3 residues: CSVGKGQGIRMNTEAFF. CDR3 coding DNA: TGCAGCGTTGGAAAGGGACAGGGAATACGCATGAACACTGAAGCTTTCTTT.

V usage is TRBV13 and J usage is TRBJ2-7; 11 bases map to TRBD2. This CDR3 is 15 amino acids long. Trimming removed 5 bases from V and 2 bases from J; junction bases left unmatched: 5. CDR1 PRHDT and CDR2 FYEKMQ come from the germline V gene (reference sequence). Written as DNA, the CDR3 is TGTGCCAGCAGCCTCAGACTAGCGGGGCCCTACGAGCAGTACTTC. Translating it yields CASSLRLAGPYEQYF.

J is TRBJ2-7 and V is TRBV14, with D maybe TRBD2 (6 bases). Germline-derived CDR1 and CDR2 are SGHDN and FVKESK. CDR3 length: 15 residues. Trimming pared 2 bases from V and 1 base from J, leaving 12 bases between. The CDR3 here is CASSQPGEGSYEQYF. The DNA for the CDR3 is TGTGCCAGCAGCCAACCGGGAGAAGGTTCCTACGAGCAGTACTTC.

CDR3 residues: CASSFRQINEQFF. Written as DNA, the CDR3 is TGTGCCAGCAGCTTTAGGCAAATCAATGAGCAGTTCTTC. The chain has TRBV13 and TRBJ2-1; no clear D gene. This CDR3 has 13 amino acids. Trimming took off 3 bases at V and 6 bases at J, with 9 bases between the two ends. In germline, CDR1 is PRHDT, CDR2 FYEKMQ (reference sequence).